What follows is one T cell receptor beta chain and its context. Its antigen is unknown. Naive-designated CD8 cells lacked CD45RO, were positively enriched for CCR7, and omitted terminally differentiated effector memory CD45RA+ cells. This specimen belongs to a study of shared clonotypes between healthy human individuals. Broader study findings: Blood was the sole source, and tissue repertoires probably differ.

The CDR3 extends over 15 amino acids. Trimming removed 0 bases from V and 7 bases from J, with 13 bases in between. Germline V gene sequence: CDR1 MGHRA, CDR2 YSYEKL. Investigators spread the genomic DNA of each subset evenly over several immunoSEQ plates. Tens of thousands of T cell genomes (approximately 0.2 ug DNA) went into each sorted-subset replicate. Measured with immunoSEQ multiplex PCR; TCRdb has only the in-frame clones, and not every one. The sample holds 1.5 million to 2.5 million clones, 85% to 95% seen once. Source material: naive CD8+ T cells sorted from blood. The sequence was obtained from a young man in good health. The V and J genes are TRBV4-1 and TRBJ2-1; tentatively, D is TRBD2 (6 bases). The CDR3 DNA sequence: TGCGCCAGCAGCCAAGATCCGGGGGTTGGGAATGAGCAGTTCTTC. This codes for CASSQDPGVGNEQFF.